Listed below are T cell receptor beta chains from one sample, sequenced in a study of cytomegalovirus exposure and HLA in healthy donors. Only in-frame clones appear in the TCRdb table, and some are missing; sequencing was by immunoSEQ multiplex PCR. The table for this sample gives approximately 140,000 clones. Sequenced material: PBMCs. Every receptor here comes from a woman aged 40 to 55 in good health and CMV-seronegative. Each CDR3 is given with its conserved first and last residue. A D gene is named only where the DNA matches it firmly.

DNA: TGTGCCAGCAGAGGCAGGGGGCAAGGGGGTGAAAAACTGTTTTTT
CDR3: CASRGRGQGGEKLFF
D: TRBD1
V: TRBV27
J: TRBJ1-4

DNA: TGTGCCAGCAGTCCGGTCTCGGCCGGGGAGCTGTTTTTT
CDR3: CASSPVSAGELFF
D: -
V: TRBV28
J: TRBJ2-2

DNA: TGTGCCAGCAGCCCGAGAACGGGTTCAGATACGCAGTATTTT
CDR3: CASSPRTGSDTQYF
D: -
V: TRBV5-8
J: TRBJ2-3

DNA: TGCGCCAGCAGCCCCAATTTCGGCCGGGACAGGGTTCAGGGTGAAAAACTGTTTTTT
CDR3: CASSPNFGRDRVQGEKLFF
D: TRBD1
V: TRBV4-3
J: TRBJ1-4

DNA: TGTGCCAGCAGCTTGCTCGGGCGGGGGGGCCGAGAGACCCAGTACTTC
CDR3: CASSLLGRGGRETQYF
D: TRBD2
V: TRBV5-4
J: TRBJ2-5

DNA: TGTGCCAGCAGCCCTAGTGGGGCAATCTACGAGCAGTACTTC
CDR3: CASSPSGAIYEQYF
D: -
V: TRBV9
J: TRBJ2-7

DNA: TGTGCCAGCACCCAGACAGGGACTGGGGCCAACGTCCTGACTTTC
CDR3: CASTQTGTGANVLTF
D: TRBD1
V: TRBV6-4
J: TRBJ2-6

DNA: TGTGCCAGCAGCTTACAAGCGGGGGACACAGATACGCAGTATTTT
CDR3: CASSLQAGDTDTQYF
D: TRBD2
V: TRBV7-3
J: TRBJ2-3

DNA: TGTGCCAGTAGTATCGCGGGGGCGAACACTGAAGCTTTCTTT
CDR3: CASSIAGANTEAFF
D: -
V: TRBV19
J: TRBJ1-1

DNA: TGTGCCAGCAGCCCAGACAGGGGGCGGGAGCAGTTCTTC
CDR3: CASSPDRGREQFF
D: TRBD1
V: TRBV14
J: TRBJ2-1

DNA: TGTGCCATCAGTGAGTTACAGGGATCTGAAGCTTTCTTT
CDR3: CAISELQGSEAFF
D: -
V: TRBV10-3
J: TRBJ1-1

DNA: TGTGCCAGCAGCTCTCAGGGGGATACGCAGTATTTT
CDR3: CASSSQGDTQYF
D: -
V: TRBV11-2
J: TRBJ2-3

DNA: TGTGCCAGCACTAGACGAGCTAGCGGGGGGGCCCTCTACAATGAGCAGTTCTTC
CDR3: CASTRRASGGALYNEQFF
D: TRBD2
V: TRBV27
J: TRBJ2-1

DNA: TGTGCCAGCAGCGCACCGGGCCTTGAGGGCACTGAAGCTTTCTTT
CDR3: CASSAPGLEGTEAFF
D: -
V: TRBV5-4
J: TRBJ1-1

DNA: TGTGCCATCAGTGAGTCAGGGACAGGGGGCTACAATGAGCAGTTCTTC
CDR3: CAISESGTGGYNEQFF
D: TRBD1
V: TRBV10-3
J: TRBJ2-1

DNA: TGCGCCAGCAGCTCGCAAGAGACCCAGTACTTC
CDR3: CASSSQETQYF
D: -
V: TRBV5-1
J: TRBJ2-5

DNA: TGCAGCGTTCGAACCGCGCCGAACACCGGGGAGCTGTTTTTT
CDR3: CSVRTAPNTGELFF
D: -
V: TRBV29-1
J: TRBJ2-2

DNA: TGTGCCAGCAGCCCGGAGGGAGGGGCCAATCAGCCCCAGCATTTT
CDR3: CASSPEGGANQPQHF
D: -
V: TRBV4-2
J: TRBJ1-5

DNA: TGCGCCAGCAGCCTGAACAGGGGGCGGGTAGATACGCAGTATTTT
CDR3: CASSLNRGRVDTQYF
D: TRBD1
V: TRBV10-2
J: TRBJ2-3

DNA: TGTGCCAGTAGTATTAACAGAAACTATGGCTACACCTTC
CDR3: CASSINRNYGYTF
D: -
V: TRBV19
J: TRBJ1-2

DNA: TGTGCCAGCAGCGTAGGGGCCGGTGAAAAACTGTTTTTT
CDR3: CASSVGAGEKLFF
D: -
V: TRBV7-9
J: TRBJ1-4

DNA: TGTGCCAGCAGTTCCCCGACTAGCGGGGGATACACCGGGGAGCTGTTTTTT
CDR3: CASSSPTSGGYTGELFF
D: TRBD2
V: TRBV28
J: TRBJ2-2

DNA: TGTGCCAGCAGCTCCGTTCGGACAGGAGTAAACGAAAAACTGTTTTTT
CDR3: CASSSVRTGVNEKLFF
D: TRBD1
V: TRBV5-6
J: TRBJ1-4

DNA: TGTGCCAGCAGCTCAGGGGGTGACGGCTACACCTTC
CDR3: CASSSGGDGYTF
D: TRBD1
V: TRBV9
J: TRBJ1-2

DNA: TGTGCCAGCAGCCCTAGCCACACAGATACGCAGTATTTT
CDR3: CASSPSHTDTQYF
D: -
V: TRBV7-3
J: TRBJ2-3

DNA: TGTGCCAGCAGCCGAGCAGGGCCGGCGGCCGAAAAACTGTTTTTT
CDR3: CASSRAGPAAEKLFF
D: -
V: TRBV5-4
J: TRBJ1-4

DNA: TGTGCCAGCAGCTTAAGTGGAAGCGGGGGGGCAGGGGATACGCAGTATTTT
CDR3: CASSLSGSGGAGDTQYF
D: TRBD2
V: TRBV7-3
J: TRBJ2-3

DNA: TGTGCCAGCAGCTTAGGGCCGGGTGACACCATATATTTT
CDR3: CASSLGPGDTIYF
D: -
V: TRBV7-2
J: TRBJ1-3

DNA: TGTGCCTGGAGTGTACAGGGGCCCCTCCACTTT
CDR3: CAWSVQGPLHF
D: TRBD1
V: TRBV30
J: TRBJ1-6